This TCR beta chain was captured in a study of T-cell memory formation after mild COVID-19. The study's findings and limits: Day 15 to 85 contracting clones showed balanced CD4/CD8; later expanders leaned CD4+. Whether day 37 second-wave clones are SARS-CoV-2-specific was not confirmed. CM and EM subsets held most contracting CD4+ clones; EMRA held CD8+ ones.

Of note for this clonotype: Its matching antigen is unknown. The junction does not match germline at one end; this may be a read error.

Germline CDR1 and CDR2: LGHDT and YNNKEL (reference sequence). The CDR3 covers 13 residues. 5'RACE primed at constant segments yielded TCR alpha and TCR beta cDNA libraries bearing sample barcodes and UMIs. TCRdb reprocessed the 5' RACE reads with MiXCR, giving one entry per CDR3 protein. This table holds 350,000 to 450,000 distinct CDR3 sequences, 25% to 30% found once. The source material was PBMCs or a T cell subset sorted from them (not recorded which). The source is an adult woman who had mild COVID-19 (a few samples of this study predate the infection). Cell type and time point are not known. The chain links TRBV3-1 to TRBJ2-5, with 9 nucleotides matching TRBD2. As DNA, the CDR3 is TGTGCCAGCAGCCAAGGGGGGTCCGGGACTAGCCTGTTC. This gives the protein CASSQGGSGTSLF.